This section outlines one T cell receptor beta chain sequence together with its context. This specimen belongs to a study of blood T cell repertoires in COVID-19. Study context: Both acute and convalescent COVID-19 samples were obtained from the United States, Italy and Spain. T cells, B-cell-depleted T cells, or PBMCs provided the cDNA or gDNA that served as material.

In the study's own analysis: Amplification from reference gene primers served as the basis for estimated nucleated cell counts. Sequencing used immunoSEQ multiplex PCR; TCRdb keeps in-frame clones, though not all of them. V and J calls and clone size are as listed in that table; D and trimming were resolved from the DNA. The sample consists of 55,000 to 75,000 clones, around 90% of them appearing once. The J segment lost 3 bases and the V segment lost 2 bases, leaving 7 bases of the junction unmatched. Germline assignment: CDR1 SNHLY and CDR2 FYNNEI. The CDR3 covers 16 residues. The chain has TRBV2 and TRBJ2-1; 7 positions match TRBD2. Sample: peripheral blood. This TCR derives from a human donor with active COVID-19. The donor label of this sample is uncertain. Here the CDR3 reads CASSETGTTIYNEQFF. The CDR3, as DNA: TGTGCCAGCAGTGAAACCGGGACTACTATCTACAATGAGCAGTTCTTC.